This T cell receptor (beta chain) was sequenced during a study of neurological immune-mediated disorders (dated by TCRdb to between 2018 and 2021). For context, the study as a whole: Among the 35 or so multiple sclerosis patients, relapsing-remitting MS was present in roughly 30 and secondary progressive MS was present in 3. Peripheral blood TCR-beta repertoires from patients with HTLV-I-associated myelopathy (HAM/TSP), patients with multiple sclerosis, and healthy controls were compared in the study using UMI-based sequencing. Longitudinal samples, technical triplicates and paired sorted CD4+ and CD8+ T-cell subsets, alongside PBMC samples, were included among the 106 TCR-beta libraries. Of the 65 to 70 subjects in the cohort, about 15 were HAM/TSP patients, 34 were multiple sclerosis patients, and some 20 were healthy controls. Longitudinal HAM/TSP and healthy donors were sampled at 3 time-points each (roughly 3-40 month intervals).

Overall study results and their limits: The highest TCR clonal expansion was observed in HAM/TSP patients, whereas the lowest was observed in MS patients, even when compared with healthy controls. No identical CDR3 amino acid sequences were found to be shared among expanded clones across subjects, suggesting that TCR-beta repertoires were private in all groups. Phylogenetic analysis grouped repertoires from 18 of 34 MS patients into a cluster of related CDR3 sequences, suggesting a possible repertoire-level signature. No association of the MS cluster with clinical or MRI features was observed, and the need for larger cohorts was stated by the authors.

In this sample, this clonotype turned up many times. Its antigen target is currently unknown. No much larger clonotype is one base removed from it; base qualities were not supplied. To synthesize cDNA, template-switch 5'RACE was performed with a primer carrying a 10-nucleotide random unique molecular identifier so that each TCR transcript was tagged. Each sequencing run produced over 160 million TCR-beta sequences covering 15-18 subjects. The RNeasy kit was used to extract total RNA. TCR-beta VDJ regions were amplified with primers for the TCR constant region and the 5'RACE anchor, using the KAPA Real-time Library Amplification kit. Sample indexes and Illumina adaptors were added in a first PCR, after which library yield was increased in a second PCR. After Ampure bead purification, the TCR product of roughly 650 bp was size-selected on a 2% E-gel SizeSelection system. Before pooling, library quality was checked on a Bioanalyzer, concentration was measured with Qubit, and libraries were quantified with the Kapa Library Quantification kit. An Illumina HiSeq 2500 was used to sequence the libraries paired-end at 2 x 150 bp. To increase sequence diversity, about 23-32% phiX was spiked into each library pool. The paper's processing steps were these. The UMI-based MiGEC pipeline processed quality-filtered reads and removed over 80% of raw TCR sequences during error correction. VDJ genes were aligned to IMGT germline references, and each clonotype was defined by a unique CDR3 amino acid sequence together with V-J genes. Clonal expansion, Shannon diversity, and CDR3 relatedness (CalcPairwiseDistances, ClusterSamples) were evaluated with VDJtools, and phylogenetic trees were built with CLCbio workbench. Expanded clones were defined as having at least 8 unique UMIs, based on coefficient-of-variation modelling across technical triplicates. Through fastp at Q25 and MiXCR, TCRdb rebuilt clones from the public reads, retaining in-frame beta chains. CDR3 protein sequences are deduplicated, and each keeps its most common genes and DNA. Here the V and J calls rest on TCRdb's processing, not on the authors' analysis. The sample yields 70,000 to 90,000 distinct CDR3 sequences; nearly 6% were counted once. The top ten constitute roughly 7.9% of the sample.

The CDR3 starts with the cysteine, ends with the phenylalanine, and has 16 residues. Of all the DNA, just the CDR3 is kept, 48 bases in frame from base 1. The junction carries 23 bases between V and J, which are trimmed by 6 bases and 3 bases respectively. Taken from the germline V gene (reference sequence), the CDR1 and CDR2 loops are DFQATT and SNEGSKA. Reading the label with the study, this specimen's time point is: longitudinal time-point 2. For the unsorted PBMC libraries, 2 million PBMCs were stored in RNAlater at -80 degrees C until RNA extraction and were used to generate the libraries. Multiple sclerosis patients were enrolled in a US clinical protocol evaluating disease progression by magnetic resonance imaging. PBMCs were separated from peripheral blood using Ficoll-Hypaque density gradient centrifugation and then cryopreserved in liquid nitrogen.

The rearranged segments are TRBV20-1 and TRBJ1-2; a weak D assignment points to TRBD1 (5 bases agree). The source is an older woman with multiple sclerosis. The sequencing input was PBMCs. DNA sequence: TGCAGTGCCCAGAGCCACCGGGACCTCCCCGACTATGGCTACACCTTC. It specifies CSAQSHRDLPDYGYTF.